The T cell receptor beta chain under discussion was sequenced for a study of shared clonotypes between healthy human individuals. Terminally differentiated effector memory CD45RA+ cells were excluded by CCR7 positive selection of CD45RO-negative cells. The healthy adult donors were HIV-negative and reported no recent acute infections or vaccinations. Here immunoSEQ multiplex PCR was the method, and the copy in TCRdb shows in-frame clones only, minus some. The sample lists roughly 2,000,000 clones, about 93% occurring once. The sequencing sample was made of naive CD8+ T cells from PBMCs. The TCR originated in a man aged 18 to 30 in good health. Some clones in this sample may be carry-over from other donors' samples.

CDR3 coding DNA: TGCGCCAGCAGCCAAGTGGGGGGGCGTAGAAACACCATATATTTT. Amino acids: CASSQVGGRRNTIYF. V usage is TRBV4-1 and J usage is TRBJ1-3; possibly TRBD1 for D (6 bases). CDR1 is MGHRA, CDR2 YSYEKL, per germline. This CDR3 spans 15 amino acids. With 1 base removed from V and 5 bases from J, the gap between germline ends came to 12 bases.